The T cell receptor beta chain under discussion was sequenced for a study of radiation and T cells in renal cell carcinoma. Study details: Nephrectomy followed 15 Gy stereotactic body radiation by 4 weeks. General study findings and limits: Top tumor clonotypes rose in blood 2 weeks post-radiation, then contracted.

Details on this clone: Its antigen is unknown.

Noted time point: baseline pretreatment blood. The treatment is: 15 Gy SBRT to primary tumor, nephrectomy 4 weeks later. After SBRT, blood was collected at 2 and 4 weeks, plus baseline. TCRdb's copy holds only in-frame clones and misses some; the assay was immunoSEQ multiplex PCR. The sample records more than 140,000 clones, 75% to 90% being singletons. J was trimmed by 0 bases and V by 5 bases; bases with no gene match: 10. This CDR3 is 17 amino acids long. The germline gives CDR1 MNHEY, CDR2 SMNVEV (reference sequence). The sequenced sample was blood, obtained from a patient whose treatment included radiotherapy and nephrectomy. The sequence derives from a woman between 45 and 65 years old with renal cell carcinoma. The rearrangement joins TRBV27 to TRBJ1-1; 9 bases line up with TRBD1. In DNA form, the CDR3 reads TGTGCCAGCAGTAGCGACACAGGGGGCGGCATGAACACTGAAGCTTTCTTT. Its translation: CASSSDTGGGMNTEAFF.